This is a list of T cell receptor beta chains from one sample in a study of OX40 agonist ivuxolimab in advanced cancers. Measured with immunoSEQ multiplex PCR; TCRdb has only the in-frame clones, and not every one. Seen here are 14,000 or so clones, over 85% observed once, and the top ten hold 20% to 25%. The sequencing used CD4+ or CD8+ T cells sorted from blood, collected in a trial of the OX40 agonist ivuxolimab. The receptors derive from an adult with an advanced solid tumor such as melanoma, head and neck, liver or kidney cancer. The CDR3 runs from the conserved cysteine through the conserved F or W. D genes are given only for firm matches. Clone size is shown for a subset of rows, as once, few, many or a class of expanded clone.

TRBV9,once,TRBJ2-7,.,TGTGCCAGCAGCGTATCAGGGGGGCTCTCCTACGAGCAGTACTTC,CASSVSGGLSYEQYF
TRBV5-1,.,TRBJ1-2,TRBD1,TGCGCCAGCAGCTTTGACAGGGGCTATGGCTACACCTTC,CASSFDRGYGYTF
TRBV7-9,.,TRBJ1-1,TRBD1,TGTGCCAGCAGCGCGACAGGGGGGGACACTGAAGCTTTCTTT,CASSATGGDTEAFF
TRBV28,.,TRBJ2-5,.,TGTGCCAGCAGTTTCCCCAGCCTATATGGAGAGACCCAGTACTTC,CASSFPSLYGETQYF
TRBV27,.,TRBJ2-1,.,TGTGCCAGCAGTTCCTCCGCCCTCAATGAGCAGTTCTTC,CASSSSALNEQFF
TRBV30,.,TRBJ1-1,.,TGTGCCTGCACGTCAGGGATGAACACTGAAGCTTTCTTT,CACTSGMNTEAFF
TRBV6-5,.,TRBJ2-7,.,TGTGCCAGCAGCGAGACCAGCGCAACCTACGAGCAGTACTTC,CASSETSATYEQYF
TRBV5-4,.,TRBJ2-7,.,TGTGCCAGCAGGGTCAGGGGTGGGGAGAACGAGCAGTACTTC,CASRVRGGENEQYF
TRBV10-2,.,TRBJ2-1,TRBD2,TGCGCCAGCTCCACCGGGAGGGGTGAGTTCTTC,CASSTGRGEFF
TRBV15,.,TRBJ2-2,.,TGTGCCACCATGGACGGGGCCGGGGAGCTGTTTTTT,CATMDGAGELFF
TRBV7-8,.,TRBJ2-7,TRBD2,TGTGCCAGCAGCTTAGTGCACGGGAGGAACGAGCAGTACTTC,CASSLVHGRNEQYF
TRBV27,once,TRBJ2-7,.,TGTGCCAGCAGTCTATCGACAGGTACTTCCTACGAGCAGTACTTC,CASSLSTGTSYEQYF
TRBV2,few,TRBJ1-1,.,TGTGCCAGCAGAGGAGGAGGGGAGTTCACTGAAGCTTTCTTT,CASRGGGEFTEAFF
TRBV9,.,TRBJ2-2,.,TGTGCCAGCAGCAAAAGTGGGGAGCTGTTTTTT,CASSKSGELFF
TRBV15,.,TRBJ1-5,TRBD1,TGTGCCACCAGCAGGGGGGGGACAGGGCGGCCCCAGCATTTT,CATSRGGTGRPQHF
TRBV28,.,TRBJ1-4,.,TGTGCCAGCAGCACACAGGGACTGTTTGAAAAACTGTTTTTT,CASSTQGLFEKLFF
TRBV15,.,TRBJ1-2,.,TGTGCCACCAGCAGAGAAGAAGACGGGGTCTATGGCTACACCTTC,CATSREEDGVYGYTF
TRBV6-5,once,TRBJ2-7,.,TGTGCCAGCACTTCGACGGGTGAGTCCTACGAGCAGTACTTC,CASTSTGESYEQYF
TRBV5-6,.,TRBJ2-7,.,TGTGCCAGCAGTTTCGGCCAAAACCTCGAGCAGTACTTC,CASSFGQNLEQYF
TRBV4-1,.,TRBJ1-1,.,TGCGCCAGCAGCCAAGGCGAGGGTGTTGGCACTGAAGCTTTCTTT,CASSQGEGVGTEAFF
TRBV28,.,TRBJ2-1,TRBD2,TGTGCCAGCAGTTTAAGGCTAGCGGGGATGGTTCGGTTCTTC,CASSLRLAGMVRFF
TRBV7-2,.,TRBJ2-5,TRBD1,TGTGCCAGCAGCAATTACGGGACAGGCGGATGGGAGACCCAGTACTTC,CASSNYGTGGWETQYF
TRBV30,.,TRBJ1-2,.,TGTGCCTGGAGCGACGCATTAATTGGCGGCTACACCTTC,CAWSDALIGGYTF
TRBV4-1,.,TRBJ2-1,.,TGCGCCAGCAGCCAAGTGAGAGGGGAAGGGTTTGAGCAGTTCTTC,CASSQVRGEGFEQFF
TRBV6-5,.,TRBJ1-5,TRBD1,TGTGCCAGCAGTTCGGACAGGGGGAGCAATCAGCCCCAGCATTTT,CASSSDRGSNQPQHF
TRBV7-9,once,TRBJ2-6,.,TGTGCCAGCAGCCGCGGGGGCATTAGCTCTGGGGCCAACGTCCTGACTTTC,CASSRGGISSGANVLTF
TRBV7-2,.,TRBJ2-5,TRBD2,TGTGCCAGCAGCTTAGATAGTAGCGGGGGCCTCGGGGGAGAGACCCAGTACTTC,CASSLDSSGGLGGETQYF
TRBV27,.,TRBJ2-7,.,TGTGCCAGCAGTTTCGGGCCACAGGATTACGAGCAGTACTTC,CASSFGPQDYEQYF
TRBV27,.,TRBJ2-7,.,TGTGCCAGCAGTTTAACTAGATTCTACGAGCAGTACTTC,CASSLTRFYEQYF
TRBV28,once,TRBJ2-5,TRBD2,TGTGCCAGCAGTCCCCTGAGACTAGCGGGGGGGCAAGAGACCCAGTACTTC,CASSPLRLAGGQETQYF
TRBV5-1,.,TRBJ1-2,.,TGCGCCAGCAGCTTGGACCCGGGACGGACTCGTGGCTACACCTTC,CASSLDPGRTRGYTF
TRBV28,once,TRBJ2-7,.,TGTGCCAGCAGTCCCCGGGCAGGGGCCTCCTACGAGCAGTACTTC,CASSPRAGASYEQYF
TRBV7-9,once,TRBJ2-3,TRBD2,TGTGCCAGCAGCACCGGGACTAGCGGGACAGATACGCAGTATTTT,CASSTGTSGTDTQYF
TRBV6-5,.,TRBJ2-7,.,TGTGCCAGCAGTTACTCGACCGGGGGATCCTACGAGCAGTACTTC,CASSYSTGGSYEQYF
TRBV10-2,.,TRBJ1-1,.,TGCGCCAGCAAAGAGTCCTCGTGGATTGAAGCTTTCTTT,CASKESSWIEAFF
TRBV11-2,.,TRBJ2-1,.,TGTGCCAGCAGCTTAACCTTAGCGGCCTACAATGAGCAGTTCTTC,CASSLTLAAYNEQFF
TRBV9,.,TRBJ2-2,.,TGTGCCAGCAGCGTTTCTAGCCCCGGGGAGCTGTTTTTT,CASSVSSPGELFF